This TCR beta chain is drawn from a study of shared clonotypes between healthy human individuals. TCRdb's table, derived via immunoSEQ multiplex PCR, lists solely in-frame clones and lacks some. The sample contains about 1.1 million clones, about 84% of which appear only once. The table lists this clone with many counts. Trimming pared 3 bases from V and 0 bases from J, leaving 15 bases between. This CDR3 contains 17 residues. CDR1 is SGDLS and CDR2 is YYNGEE in the germline V gene. The specimen sequenced was memory CD4+ T cells from PBMCs. As for subset: CD45RA-negative fraction. This chain links TRBV9 with TRBJ2-2, with unresolved D. This TCR was recovered from a man younger than 35 in good health. Some clones in this sample may be carry-over from other donors' samples. In DNA form, the CDR3 reads TGTGCCAGCAGCGCCTCGGGCAGACATTCGAACACCGGGGAGCTGTTTTTT. Translating it yields CASSASGRHSNTGELFF. Full variable domain (outside the CDR3, taken from reference TRBV9 and TRBJ2-2): DSGVTQTPKHLITATGQRVTLRCSPRSGDLSVYWYQQSLDQGLQFLIQYYNGEERAKGNILERFSAQQFPDLHSELNLSSLELGDSALYFCASSASGRHSNTGELFFGEGSRLTVL.